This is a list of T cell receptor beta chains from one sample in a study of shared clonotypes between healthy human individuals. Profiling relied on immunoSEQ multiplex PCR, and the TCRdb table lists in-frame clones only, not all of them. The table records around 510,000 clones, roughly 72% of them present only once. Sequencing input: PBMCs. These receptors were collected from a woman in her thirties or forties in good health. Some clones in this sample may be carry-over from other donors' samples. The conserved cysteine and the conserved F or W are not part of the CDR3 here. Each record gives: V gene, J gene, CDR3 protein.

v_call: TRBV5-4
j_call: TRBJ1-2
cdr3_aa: ASSWGSGYT

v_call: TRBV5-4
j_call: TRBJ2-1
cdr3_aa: ASSLVGGRARSNEQF

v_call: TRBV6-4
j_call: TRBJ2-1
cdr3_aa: ASSEEFSGRIDEQF

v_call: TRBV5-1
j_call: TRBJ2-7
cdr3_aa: AAPRTSGRAHYEQY

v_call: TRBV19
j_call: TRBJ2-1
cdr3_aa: ASARGVGVQTYNEQF

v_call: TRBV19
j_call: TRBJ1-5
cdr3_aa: ASSISGGSQPQH

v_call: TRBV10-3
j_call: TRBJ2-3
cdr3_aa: AISPGTSGSTDTQY

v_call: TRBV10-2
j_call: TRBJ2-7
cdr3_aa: ASSDSTGSGYEQY

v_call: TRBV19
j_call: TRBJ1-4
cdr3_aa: ASSIGHPGRAEKLF

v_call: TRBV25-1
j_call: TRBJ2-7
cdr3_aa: ASTGTPLEQY

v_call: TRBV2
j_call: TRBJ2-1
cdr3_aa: ASSEIRENEQF

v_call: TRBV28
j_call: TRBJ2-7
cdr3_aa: ASSLGGSYEQY

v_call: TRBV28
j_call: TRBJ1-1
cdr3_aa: ASTFPRAGVMNTEAF

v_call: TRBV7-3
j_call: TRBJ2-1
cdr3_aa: ASSSTGSSYNEQF

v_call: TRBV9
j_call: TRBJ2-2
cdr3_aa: ASSVLAELTGELF

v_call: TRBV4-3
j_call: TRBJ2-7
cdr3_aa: ASSKGLAGEPRTYEQY

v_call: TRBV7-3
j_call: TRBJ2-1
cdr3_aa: ASGSGTSGSPVNEQF

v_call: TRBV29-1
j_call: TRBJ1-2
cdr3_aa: SVVGDGGPVGGYT

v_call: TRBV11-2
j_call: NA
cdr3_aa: ASSVPGLTYEQY

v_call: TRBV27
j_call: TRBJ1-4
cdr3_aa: ASSSPGRANEKLF

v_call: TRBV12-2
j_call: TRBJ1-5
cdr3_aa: ASRPISDFLGGNQPQH

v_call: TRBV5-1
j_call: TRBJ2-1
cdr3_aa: ASKLQGAGPNNEQF

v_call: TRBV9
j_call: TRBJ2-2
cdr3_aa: ASSVGPRTTTGELF

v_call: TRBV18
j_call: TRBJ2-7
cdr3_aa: ASSPLTSGSYEQY

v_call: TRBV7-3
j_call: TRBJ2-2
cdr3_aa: ASSLEGRSDGELF

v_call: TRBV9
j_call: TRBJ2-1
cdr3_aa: ASSRSGTNEQF

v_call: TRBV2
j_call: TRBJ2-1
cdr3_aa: ASEYRRLAGNEQF

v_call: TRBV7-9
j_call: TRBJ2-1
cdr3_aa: ASSLAGPGQF

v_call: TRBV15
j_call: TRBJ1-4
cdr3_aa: ATSRDIGQVAEKLF

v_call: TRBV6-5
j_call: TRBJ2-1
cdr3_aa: ASSHDRDYYNEQF

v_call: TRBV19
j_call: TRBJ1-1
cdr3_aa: ASSTPGAGGTEAF

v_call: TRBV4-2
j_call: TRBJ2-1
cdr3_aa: ASSQGAAGTSGNEQF

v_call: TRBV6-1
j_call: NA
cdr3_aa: ASRSLGDYEQY

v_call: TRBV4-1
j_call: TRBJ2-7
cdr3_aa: ASSQEGRAGPYEQY

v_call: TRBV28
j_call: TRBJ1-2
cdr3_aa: ASREQGAGGYT